This T cell receptor beta chain was profiled in a study of beta chain features in type 1 diabetes. One heparinised draw, averaging roughly 0.12 L, was taken per donor. Populations obtained by sorting all exceeded 98% purity. The isolated RNA, all of it, was reverse transcribed, so expressed TCRB transcripts were what got sequenced. About 3.7 million reads on average were seen across naive, central memory and regulatory T cell samples. The table came from immunoSEQ multiplex PCR; TCRdb's copy has only in-frame clones and leaves some out. The sample holds about 660,000 clones, 11% to 15% seen once. Study findings and constraints: Using cDNA template may skew counts toward highly expressing activated cells. Type 1 diabetes patients showed a moderate but significant shortening of TCRB CDR3s in all four CD4+ subsets.

Germline V CDR1 and CDR2: SGDLS, YYNGEE. This CDR3 comprises 14 residues. With 4 bases removed from V and 5 bases from J, the gap between germline ends came to 13 bases. Points on this clone: Antigen unknown.

The chain combines TRBV9 with TRBJ2-1, with D tentatively TRBD1 (6 bases). The clonotype comes from a man aged 18 to 35 with type 1 diabetes. Sequencing was done on a sample of naive CD4+ T cells from blood. For the CDR3, the DNA is TGTGCCAGCAGCACCCAGACAGGTAACAATGAGCAGTTCTTC. Residues: CASSTQTGNNEQFF. Supplemented by reference TRBV9 and TRBJ2-1, the full variable domain reads DSGVTQTPKHLITATGQRVTLRCSPRSGDLSVYWYQQSLDQGLQFLIQYYNGEERAKGNILERFSAQQFPDLHSELNLSSLELGDSALYFCASSTQTGNNEQFFGPGTRLTVL.